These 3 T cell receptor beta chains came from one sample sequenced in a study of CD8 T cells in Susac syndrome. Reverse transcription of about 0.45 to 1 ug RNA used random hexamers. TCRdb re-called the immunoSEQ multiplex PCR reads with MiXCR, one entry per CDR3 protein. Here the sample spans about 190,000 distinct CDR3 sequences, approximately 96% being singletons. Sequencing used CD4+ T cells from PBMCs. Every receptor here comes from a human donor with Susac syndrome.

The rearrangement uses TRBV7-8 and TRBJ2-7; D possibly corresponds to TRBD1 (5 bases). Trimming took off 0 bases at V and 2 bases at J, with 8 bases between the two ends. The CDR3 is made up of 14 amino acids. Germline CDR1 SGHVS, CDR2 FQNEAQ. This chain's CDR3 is CASSLAQATYEQYF. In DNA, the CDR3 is TGTGCCAGCAGCTTAGCACAGGCCACCTACGAGCAGTACTTC.

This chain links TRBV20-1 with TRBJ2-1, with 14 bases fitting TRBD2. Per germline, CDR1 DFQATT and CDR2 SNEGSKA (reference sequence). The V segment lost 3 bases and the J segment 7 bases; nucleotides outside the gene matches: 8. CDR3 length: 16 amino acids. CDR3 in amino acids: CSASRLAGGWINEQFF. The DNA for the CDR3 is TGCAGTGCTAGTAGACTAGCGGGGGGGTGGATAAATGAGCAGTTCTTC.

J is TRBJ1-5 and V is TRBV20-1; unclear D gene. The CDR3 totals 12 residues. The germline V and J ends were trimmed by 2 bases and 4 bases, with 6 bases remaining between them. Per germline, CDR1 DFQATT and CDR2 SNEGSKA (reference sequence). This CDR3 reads CSARRPNQPQHF. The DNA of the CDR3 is TGCAGTGCTAGACGCCCGAATCAGCCCCAGCATTTT.